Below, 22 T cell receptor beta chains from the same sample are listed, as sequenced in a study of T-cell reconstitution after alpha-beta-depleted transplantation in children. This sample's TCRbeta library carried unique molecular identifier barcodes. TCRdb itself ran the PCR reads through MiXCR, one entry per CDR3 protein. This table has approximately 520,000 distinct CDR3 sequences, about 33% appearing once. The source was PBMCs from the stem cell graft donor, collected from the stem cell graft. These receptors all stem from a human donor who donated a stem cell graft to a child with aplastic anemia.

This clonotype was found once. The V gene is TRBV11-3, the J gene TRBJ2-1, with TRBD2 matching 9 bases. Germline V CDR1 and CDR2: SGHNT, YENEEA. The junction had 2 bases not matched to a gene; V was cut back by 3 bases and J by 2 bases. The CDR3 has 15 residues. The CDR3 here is CASSFIAGAYNEQFF. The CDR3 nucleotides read TGTGCCAGCAGCTTTATAGCGGGAGCCTACAATGAGCAGTTCTTC.

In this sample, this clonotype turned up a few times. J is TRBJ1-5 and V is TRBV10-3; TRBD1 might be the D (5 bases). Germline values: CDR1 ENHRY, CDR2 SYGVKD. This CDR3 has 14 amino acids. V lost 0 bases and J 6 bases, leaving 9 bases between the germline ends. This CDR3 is CAISESGGVQPQHF. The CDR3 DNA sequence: TGTGCCATCAGTGAGTCAGGAGGGGTTCAGCCCCAGCATTTT.

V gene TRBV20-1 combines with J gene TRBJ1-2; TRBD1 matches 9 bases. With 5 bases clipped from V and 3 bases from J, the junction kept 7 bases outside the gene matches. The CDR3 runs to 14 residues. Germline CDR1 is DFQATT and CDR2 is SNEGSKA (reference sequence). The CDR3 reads CSARGTGIYYGYTF. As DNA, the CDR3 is TGCAGTGCTCGTGGGACAGGGATTTACTATGGCTACACCTTC.

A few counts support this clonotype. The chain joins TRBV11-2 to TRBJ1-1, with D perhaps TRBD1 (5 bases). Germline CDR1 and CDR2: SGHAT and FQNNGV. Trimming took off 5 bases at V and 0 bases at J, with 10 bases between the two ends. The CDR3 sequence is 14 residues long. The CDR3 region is CASSPGAVNTEAFF. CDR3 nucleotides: TGTGCCAGCAGCCCCGGGGCGGTGAACACTGAAGCTTTCTTT.

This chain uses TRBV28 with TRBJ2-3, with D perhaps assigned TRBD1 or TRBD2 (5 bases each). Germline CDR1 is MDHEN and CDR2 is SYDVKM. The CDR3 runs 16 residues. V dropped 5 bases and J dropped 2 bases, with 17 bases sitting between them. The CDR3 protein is CASSHWTGPDTDTQYF. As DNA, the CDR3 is TGTGCCAGCAGTCATTGGACGGGACCCGACACAGATACGCAGTATTTT.

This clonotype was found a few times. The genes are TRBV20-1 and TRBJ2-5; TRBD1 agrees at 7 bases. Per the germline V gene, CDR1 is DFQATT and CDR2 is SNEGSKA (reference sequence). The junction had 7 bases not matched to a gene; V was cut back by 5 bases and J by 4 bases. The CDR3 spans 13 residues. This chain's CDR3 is CSAGQEATETQYF. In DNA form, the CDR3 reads TGCAGTGCTGGACAGGAGGCCACAGAGACCCAGTACTTC.

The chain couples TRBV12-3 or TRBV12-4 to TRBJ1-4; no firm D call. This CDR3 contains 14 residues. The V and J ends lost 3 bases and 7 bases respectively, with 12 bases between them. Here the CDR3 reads CASSLSGGGEKLFF. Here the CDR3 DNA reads TGTGCCAGCAGTTTGTCGGGTGGCGGTGAAAAACTGTTTTTT.

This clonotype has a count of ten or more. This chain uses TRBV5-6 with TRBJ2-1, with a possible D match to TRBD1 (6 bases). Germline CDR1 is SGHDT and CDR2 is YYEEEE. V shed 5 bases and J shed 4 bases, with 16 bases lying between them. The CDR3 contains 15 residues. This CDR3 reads CASSNRDTFYNEQFF. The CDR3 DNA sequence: TGTGCCAGCAGTAACCGGGACACCTTTTACAATGAGCAGTTCTTC.

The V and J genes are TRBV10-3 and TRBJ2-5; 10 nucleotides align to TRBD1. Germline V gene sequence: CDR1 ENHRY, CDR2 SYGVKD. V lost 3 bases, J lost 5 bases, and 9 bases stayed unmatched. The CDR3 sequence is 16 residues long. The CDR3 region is CAISESGTGVEETQYF. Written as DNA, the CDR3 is TGTGCCATCAGTGAATCCGGGACAGGGGTTGAGGAGACCCAGTACTTC.

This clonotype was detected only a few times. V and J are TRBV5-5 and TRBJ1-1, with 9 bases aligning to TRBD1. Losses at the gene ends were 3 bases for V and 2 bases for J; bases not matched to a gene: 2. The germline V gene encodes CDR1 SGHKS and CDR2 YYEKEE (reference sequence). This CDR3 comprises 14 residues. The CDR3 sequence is CASSSQGANTEAFF. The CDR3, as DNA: TGTGCCAGCAGCTCACAGGGGGCAAACACTGAAGCTTTCTTT.

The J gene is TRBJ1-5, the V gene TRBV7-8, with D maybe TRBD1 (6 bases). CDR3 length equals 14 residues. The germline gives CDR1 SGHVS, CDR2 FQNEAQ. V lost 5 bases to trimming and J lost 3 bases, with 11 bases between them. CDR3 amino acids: CASSMDRANQPQHF. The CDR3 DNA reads TGTGCCAGCAGCATGGACAGAGCCAATCAGCCCCAGCATTTT. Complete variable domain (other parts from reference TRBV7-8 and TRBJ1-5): GAGVSQSPRYKVAKRGQDVALRCDPISGHVSLFWYQQALGQGPEFLTYFQNEAQLDKSGLPSDRFFAERPEGSVSTLKIQRTQQEDSAVYLCASSMDRANQPQHFGDGTRLSIL.

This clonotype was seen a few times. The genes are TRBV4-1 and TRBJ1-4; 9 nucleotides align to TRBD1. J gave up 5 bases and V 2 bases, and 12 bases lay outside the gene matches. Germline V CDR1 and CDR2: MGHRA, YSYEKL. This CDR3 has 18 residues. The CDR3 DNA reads TGCGCCAGCAGCCAAAAGAATCCCGCCGGGACAGGGAATGAAAAACTGTTTTTT. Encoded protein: CASSQKNPAGTGNEKLFF.

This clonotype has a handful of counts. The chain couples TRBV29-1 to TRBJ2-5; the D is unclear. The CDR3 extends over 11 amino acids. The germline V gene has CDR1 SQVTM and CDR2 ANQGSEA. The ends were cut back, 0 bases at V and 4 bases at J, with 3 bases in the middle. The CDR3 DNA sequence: TGCAGCGTTGAAGAGGCAGAGACCCAGTACTTC. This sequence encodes CSVEEAETQYF.

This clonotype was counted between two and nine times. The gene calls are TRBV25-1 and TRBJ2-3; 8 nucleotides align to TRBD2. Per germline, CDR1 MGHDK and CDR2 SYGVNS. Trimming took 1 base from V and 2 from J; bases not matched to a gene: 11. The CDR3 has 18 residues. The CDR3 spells CASSESSSGRVTTDTQYF. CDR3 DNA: TGTGCCAGCAGTGAATCAAGCAGCGGGAGAGTCACCACAGATACGCAGTATTTT.

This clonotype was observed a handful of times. The CDR3 sequence: CASSRTESYNEQFF. Here the CDR3 DNA reads TGCGCCAGCAGCAGGACGGAGTCCTACAATGAGCAGTTCTTC. This chain connects TRBV5-1 to TRBJ2-1; the D is unclear. V dropped 4 bases and J dropped 1 base, with 9 bases sitting between them. This CDR3 region has 14 residues. Germline V lookup: CDR1 SGHRS, CDR2 YFSETQ.

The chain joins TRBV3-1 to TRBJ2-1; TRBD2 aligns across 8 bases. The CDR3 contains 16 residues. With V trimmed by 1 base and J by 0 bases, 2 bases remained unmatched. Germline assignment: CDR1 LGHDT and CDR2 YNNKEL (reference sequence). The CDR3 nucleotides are TGTGCCAGCAGCCAAGGCGGGGGGAGCTCCTACAATGAGCAGTTCTTC. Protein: CASSQGGGSSYNEQFF.

CDR3 sequence reads: CASSQEGQGVVTEAFF. As DNA, the CDR3 is TGCGCCAGCAGCCAAGAAGGCCAGGGGGTGGTCACTGAAGCTTTCTTT. The gene calls are TRBV4-1 and TRBJ1-1; 7 bases map to TRBD1. CDR1 is MGHRA, CDR2 YSYEKL, per germline. The CDR3 loop spans 16 amino acids. Losses at the gene ends were 0 bases for V and 4 bases for J; bases not matched to a gene: 8.

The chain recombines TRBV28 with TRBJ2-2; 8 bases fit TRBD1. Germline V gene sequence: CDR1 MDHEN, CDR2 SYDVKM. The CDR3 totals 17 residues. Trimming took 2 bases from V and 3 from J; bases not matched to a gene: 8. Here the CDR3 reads CASSLIGRGPDTGELFF. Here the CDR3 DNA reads TGTGCCAGCAGTTTAATCGGCAGGGGGCCCGACACCGGGGAGCTGTTTTTT.

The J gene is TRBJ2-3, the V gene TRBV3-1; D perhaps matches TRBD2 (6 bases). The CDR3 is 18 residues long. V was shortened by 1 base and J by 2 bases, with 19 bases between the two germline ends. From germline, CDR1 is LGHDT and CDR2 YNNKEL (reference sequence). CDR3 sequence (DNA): TGTGCCAGCAGCCAAGTTTTTAGCGGAGCTCTCCCCACAGATACGCAGTATTTT. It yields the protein CASSQVFSGALPTDTQYF.

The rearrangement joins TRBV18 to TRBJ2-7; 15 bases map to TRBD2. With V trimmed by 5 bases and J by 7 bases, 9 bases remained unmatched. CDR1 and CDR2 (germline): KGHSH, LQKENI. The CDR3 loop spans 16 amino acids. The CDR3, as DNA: TGTGCCAGCTCAGAAGGACTAGCGGGAGGGCCAGGTGAGCAGTACTTC. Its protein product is CASSEGLAGGPGEQYF.

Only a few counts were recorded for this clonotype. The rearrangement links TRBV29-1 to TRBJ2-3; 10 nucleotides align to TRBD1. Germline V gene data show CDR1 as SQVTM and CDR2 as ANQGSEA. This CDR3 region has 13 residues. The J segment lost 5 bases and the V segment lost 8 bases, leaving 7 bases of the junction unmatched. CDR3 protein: CSTPGQGIDTQYF. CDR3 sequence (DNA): TGCAGCACCCCGGGACAGGGGATAGATACGCAGTATTTT.

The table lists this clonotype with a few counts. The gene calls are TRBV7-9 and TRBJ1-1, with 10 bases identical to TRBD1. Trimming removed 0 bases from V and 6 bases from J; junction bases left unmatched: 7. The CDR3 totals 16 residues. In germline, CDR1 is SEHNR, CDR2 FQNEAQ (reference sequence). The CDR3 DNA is TGTGCCAGCAGCTTAGCCAGGGACAGGGGAACGGCTGAAGCTTTCTTT. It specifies CASSLARDRGTAEAFF.